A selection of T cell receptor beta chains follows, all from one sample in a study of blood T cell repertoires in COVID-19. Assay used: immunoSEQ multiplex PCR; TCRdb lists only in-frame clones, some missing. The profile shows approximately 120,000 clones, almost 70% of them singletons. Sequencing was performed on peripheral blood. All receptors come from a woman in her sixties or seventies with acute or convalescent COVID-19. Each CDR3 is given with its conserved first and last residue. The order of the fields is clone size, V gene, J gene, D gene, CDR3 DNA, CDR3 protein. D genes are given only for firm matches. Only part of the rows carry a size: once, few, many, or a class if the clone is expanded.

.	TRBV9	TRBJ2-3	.	TGTGCCAGCAGCCGATCCGGCCGGGGGATCCCAGATACGCAGTATTTT	CASSRSGRGIPDTQYF
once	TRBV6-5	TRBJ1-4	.	TGTGCCGGCAGGGTTGACAGTTTAGCTAATGAAAAACTGTTTTTT	CAGRVDSLANEKLFF
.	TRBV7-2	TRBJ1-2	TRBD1	TGTGCCAGCACCCTGGACAGGGGGCCTCACTATGGCTACACCTTC	CASTLDRGPHYGYTF
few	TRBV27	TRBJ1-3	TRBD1	TGTGCCAGCAGTCCCGAGGACAGGGGGCAAAAGTCTGGAAACACCATATATTTT	CASSPEDRGQKSGNTIYF
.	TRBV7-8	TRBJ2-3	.	TGTGCCAGCAGCTTATTTCAGATCACCACAGATACGCAGTATTTT	CASSLFQITTDTQYF
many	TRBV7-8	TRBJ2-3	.	TGTGCCAGCAGCGCAACTCTCACAGATACGCAGTATTTT	CASSATLTDTQYF
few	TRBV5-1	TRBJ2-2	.	TGCGCCAGCAGCCCAGTAATGCCCGACACCGGGGAGCTGTTTTTT	CASSPVMPDTGELFF
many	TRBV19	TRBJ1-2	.	TGTGCCAGTAGTGACGACAGCCTCACCCCAGCTGGCTACACCTTC	CASSDDSLTPAGYTF
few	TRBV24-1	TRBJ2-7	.	TGTGCCACCAGTGATTATGGAGGCTACGAGCAGTACTTC	CATSDYGGYEQYF
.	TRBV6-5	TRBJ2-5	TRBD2	TGTGCCAGCATTCGGCGGGGGGCAAGTGAGACCCAGTACTTC	CASIRRGASETQYF
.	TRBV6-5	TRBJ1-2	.	TGTGCCAGCAGTTACTCCACGGGTAACTATGGCTACACCTTC	CASSYSTGNYGYTF
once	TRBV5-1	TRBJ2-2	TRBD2	TGCGCCAGCAGCGGAGGACTAGCGAACACCGGGGAGCTGTTTTTT	CASSGGLANTGELFF
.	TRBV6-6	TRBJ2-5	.	TGTGCCAGCACCAGTAACCAAGAGACCCAGTACTTC	CASTSNQETQYF
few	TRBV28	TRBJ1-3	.	TGTGCCAGCAGCCCCCTCAGGGCAGGGAGGTTAGGCACCATATATTTT	CASSPLRAGRLGTIYF
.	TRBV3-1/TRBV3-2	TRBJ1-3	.	TGTGCCAGCAGCCCGTCGAGGACTGGAAACACCATATATTTT	CASSPSRTGNTIYF
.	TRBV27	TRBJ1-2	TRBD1	TGTGCCAGCAGGGCCCACAGGGGGAGGTGGGATGGCTACACCTTC	CASRAHRGRWDGYTF
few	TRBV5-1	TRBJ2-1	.	TGCGCCCTAGGGGATGAGCAGTTCTTC	CALGDEQFF
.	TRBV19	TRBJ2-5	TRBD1	TGTGCCAGTAGTACGGCTACAGGGGGCTGGATTGGCGGCGGGGGCGATGGATTGACCCAGTACTTC	CASSTATGGWIGGGGDGLTQYF
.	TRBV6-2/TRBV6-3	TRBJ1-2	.	TGTGCCAGCAGTTACGACATATCGGCCCATGGCTACACCTTC	CASSYDISAHGYTF
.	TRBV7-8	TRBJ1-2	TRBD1	TGTGCCAGCAGCCCGGACAGGACTAATGGCTACACCTTC	CASSPDRTNGYTF
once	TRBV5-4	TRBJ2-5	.	TGTGCCAGCAGCTTGAGGACTACTAAAGAGACCCAGTACTTC	CASSLRTTKETQYF
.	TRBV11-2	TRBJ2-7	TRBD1	TGTGCCAGCAGCTTAGAACAGGGGAGCTACGAGCAGTACTTC	CASSLEQGSYEQYF
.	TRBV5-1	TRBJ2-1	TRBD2	TGCGCCAGCAGCTTGGCAAGCGGGGGGGCGATCAATGAGCAGTTCTTC	CASSLASGGAINEQFF
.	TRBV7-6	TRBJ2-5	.	TGTGCCAGCAGCCGGGGCAGGGGAAATCAAGAGACCCAGTACTTC	CASSRGRGNQETQYF
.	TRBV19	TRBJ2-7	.	TGTGCCAGTAGTATAGGTAAATCCTACGAGCAGTACTTC	CASSIGKSYEQYF
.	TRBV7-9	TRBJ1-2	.	TGTGCCAGCAACTCGAACCCGGGGGACTATGGCTACACCTTC	CASNSNPGDYGYTF